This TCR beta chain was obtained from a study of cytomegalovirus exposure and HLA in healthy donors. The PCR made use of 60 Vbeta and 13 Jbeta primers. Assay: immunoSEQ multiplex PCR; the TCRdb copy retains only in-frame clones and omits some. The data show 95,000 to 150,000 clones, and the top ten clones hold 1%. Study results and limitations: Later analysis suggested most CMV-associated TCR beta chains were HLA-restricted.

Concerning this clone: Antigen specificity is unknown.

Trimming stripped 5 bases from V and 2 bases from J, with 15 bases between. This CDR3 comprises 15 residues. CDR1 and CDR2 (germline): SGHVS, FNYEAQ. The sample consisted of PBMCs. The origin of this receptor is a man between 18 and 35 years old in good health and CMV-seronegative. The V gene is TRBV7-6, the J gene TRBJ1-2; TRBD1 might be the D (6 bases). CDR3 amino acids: CASSPADRSNYGYTF. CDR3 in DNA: TGTGCCAGCAGCCCTGCGGACAGATCAAACTATGGCTACACCTTC.